The clone carrying this T cell receptor beta chain appeared a single time. This record comes from a study of technical replicates of blood from several donors. Trimming removed 2 bases at V and 3 bases at J, with 8 bases between. The germline gives CDR1 MDHEN, CDR2 SYDVKM. The CDR3 totals 13 residues. Assay: immunoSEQ multiplex PCR; the TCRdb copy retains only in-frame clones and omits some. The sample has tens of thousands of clones; roughly 98% are singletons. This chain uses TRBV28 with TRBJ2-7; tentatively, D is TRBD2 (5 bases). The TCR comes from a human donor in good health. Sequencing input: T cells isolated from PBMCs. Here the CDR3 reads CASSLGGLYEQYF. CDR3 coding DNA: TGTGCCAGCAGTTTAGGAGGCCTCTACGAGCAGTACTTC.